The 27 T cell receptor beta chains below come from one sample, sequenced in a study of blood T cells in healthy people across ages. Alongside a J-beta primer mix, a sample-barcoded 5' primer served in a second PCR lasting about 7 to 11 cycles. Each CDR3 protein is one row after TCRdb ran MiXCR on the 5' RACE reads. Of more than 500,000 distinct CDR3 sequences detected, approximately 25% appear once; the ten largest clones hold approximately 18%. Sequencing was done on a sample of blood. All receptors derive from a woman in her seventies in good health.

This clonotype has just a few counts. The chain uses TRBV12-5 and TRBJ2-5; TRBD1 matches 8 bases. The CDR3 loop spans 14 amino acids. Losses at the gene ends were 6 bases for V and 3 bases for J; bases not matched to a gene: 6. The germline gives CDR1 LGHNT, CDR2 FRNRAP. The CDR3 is CASGPGQGEETQYF. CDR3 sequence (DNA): TGTGCTAGTGGCCCCGGACAGGGTGAAGAGACCCAGTACTTC.

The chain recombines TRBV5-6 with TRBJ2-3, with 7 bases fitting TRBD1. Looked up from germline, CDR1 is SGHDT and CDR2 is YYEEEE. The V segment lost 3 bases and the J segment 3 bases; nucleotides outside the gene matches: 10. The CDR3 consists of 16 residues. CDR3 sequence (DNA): TGTGCCAGCAGCTCTCCCACAGGGGAAGGGACAGATACGCAGTATTTT. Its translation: CASSSPTGEGTDTQYF.

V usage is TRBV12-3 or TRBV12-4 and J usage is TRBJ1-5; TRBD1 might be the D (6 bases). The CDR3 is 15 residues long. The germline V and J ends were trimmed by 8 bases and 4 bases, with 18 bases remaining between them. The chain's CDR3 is CASGSAGVRNQPQHF. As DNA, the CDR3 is TGTGCCAGCGGTTCTGCAGGGGTGCGTAATCAGCCCCAGCATTTT.

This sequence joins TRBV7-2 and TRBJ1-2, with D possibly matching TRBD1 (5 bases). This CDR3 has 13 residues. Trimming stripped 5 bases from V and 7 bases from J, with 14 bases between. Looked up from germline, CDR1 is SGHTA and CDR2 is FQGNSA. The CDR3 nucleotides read TGTGCCAGCAGCAGTGACAGCTTCTGTGGCTACACCTTC. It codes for CASSSDSFCGYTF. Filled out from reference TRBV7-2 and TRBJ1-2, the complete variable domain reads GAGVSQSPSNKVTEKGKDVELRCDPISGHTALYWYRQSLGQGLEFLIYFQGNSAPDKSGLPSDRFSAERTGGSVSTLTIQRTQQEDSAVYLCASSSDSFCGYTFGSGTRLTVV.

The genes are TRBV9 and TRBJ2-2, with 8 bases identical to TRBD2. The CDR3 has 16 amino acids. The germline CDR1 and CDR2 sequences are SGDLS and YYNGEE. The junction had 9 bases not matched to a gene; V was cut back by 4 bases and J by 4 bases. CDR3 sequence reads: CASSLGLGVGTGELFF. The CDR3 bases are TGTGCCAGCAGCCTGGGACTAGGAGTCGGCACCGGGGAGCTGTTTTTT.

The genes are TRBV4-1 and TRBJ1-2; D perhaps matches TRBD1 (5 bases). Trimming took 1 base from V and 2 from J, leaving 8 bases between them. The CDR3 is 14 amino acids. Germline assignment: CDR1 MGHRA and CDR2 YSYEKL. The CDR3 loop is CASSQAQGNYGYTF. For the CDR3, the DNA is TGCGCCAGCAGCCAAGCCCAGGGAAACTATGGCTACACCTTC.

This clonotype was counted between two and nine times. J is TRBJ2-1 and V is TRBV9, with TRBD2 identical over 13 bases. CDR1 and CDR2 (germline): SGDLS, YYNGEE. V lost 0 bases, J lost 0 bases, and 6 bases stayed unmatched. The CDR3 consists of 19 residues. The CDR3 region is CASSVAALAGGSSYNEQFF. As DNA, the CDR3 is TGTGCCAGCAGCGTAGCTGCACTAGCGGGGGGGAGCTCCTACAATGAGCAGTTCTTC.

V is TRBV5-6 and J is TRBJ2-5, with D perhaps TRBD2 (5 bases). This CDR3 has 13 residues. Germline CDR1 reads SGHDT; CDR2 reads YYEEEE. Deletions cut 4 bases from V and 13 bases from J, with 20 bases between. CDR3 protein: CASSLTRAGVGYF. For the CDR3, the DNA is TGTGCCAGCAGCCTCACTCGGGCGGGCGTTGGGTACTTC.

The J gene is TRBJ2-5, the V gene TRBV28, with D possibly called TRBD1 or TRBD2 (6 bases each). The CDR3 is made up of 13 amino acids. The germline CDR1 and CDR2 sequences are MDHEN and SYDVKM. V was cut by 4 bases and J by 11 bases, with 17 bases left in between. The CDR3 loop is CASSSPGGVEQYF. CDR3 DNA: TGTGCCAGCAGTTCTCCCGGGGGCGTGGAGCAGTACTTC.

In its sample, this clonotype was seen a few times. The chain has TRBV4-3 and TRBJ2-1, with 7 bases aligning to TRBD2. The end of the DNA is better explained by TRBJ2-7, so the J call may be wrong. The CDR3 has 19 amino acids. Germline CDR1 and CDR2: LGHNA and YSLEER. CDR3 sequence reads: CASSQSVSASGGGSYEQYF. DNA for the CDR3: TGCGCCAGCAGCCAATCCGTCTCGGCTAGCGGTGGTGGATCCTACGAGCAGTACTTC.

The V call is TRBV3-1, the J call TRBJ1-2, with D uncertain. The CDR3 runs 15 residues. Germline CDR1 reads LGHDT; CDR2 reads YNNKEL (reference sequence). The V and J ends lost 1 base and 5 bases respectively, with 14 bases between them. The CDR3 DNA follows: TGTGCCAGCAGCCAAGGCCGTCGGCAGACTTATGGCTACACCTTC. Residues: CASSQGRRQTYGYTF.

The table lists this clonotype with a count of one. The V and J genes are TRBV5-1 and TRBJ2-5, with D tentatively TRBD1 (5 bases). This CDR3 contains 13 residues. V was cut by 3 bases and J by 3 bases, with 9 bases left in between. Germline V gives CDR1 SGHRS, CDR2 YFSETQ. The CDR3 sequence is CASSYSGKETQYF. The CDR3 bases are TGCGCCAGCAGCTATTCAGGGAAAGAGACCCAGTACTTC.

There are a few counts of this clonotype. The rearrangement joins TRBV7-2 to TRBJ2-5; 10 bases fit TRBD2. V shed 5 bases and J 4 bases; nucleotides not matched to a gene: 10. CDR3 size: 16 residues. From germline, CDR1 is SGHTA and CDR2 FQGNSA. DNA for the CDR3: TGTGCCAGCAGCCGGACTAGCGGTGGTTGGACAGAGACCCAGTACTTC. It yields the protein CASSRTSGGWTETQYF.

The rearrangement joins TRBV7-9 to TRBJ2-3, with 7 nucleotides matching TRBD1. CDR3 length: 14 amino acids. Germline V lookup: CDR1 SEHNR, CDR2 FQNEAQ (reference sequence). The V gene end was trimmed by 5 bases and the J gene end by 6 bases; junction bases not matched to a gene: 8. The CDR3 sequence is CASSVTGFGDTQYF. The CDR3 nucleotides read TGTGCCAGCAGCGTGACAGGGTTTGGCGATACGCAGTATTTT.

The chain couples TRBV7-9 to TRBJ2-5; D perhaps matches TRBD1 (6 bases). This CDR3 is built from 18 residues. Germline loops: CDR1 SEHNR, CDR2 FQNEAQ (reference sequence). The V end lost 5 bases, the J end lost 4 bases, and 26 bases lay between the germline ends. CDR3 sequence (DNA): TGTGCCAGCAGCCCCCTTGGGGGCGGACGGTTTTTAATAGAGACCCAGTACTTC. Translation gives CASSPLGGGRFLIETQYF. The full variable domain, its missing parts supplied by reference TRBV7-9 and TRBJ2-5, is DTGVSQNPRHKITKRGQNVTFRCDPISEHNRLYWYRQTLGQGPEFLTYFQNEAQLEKSRLLSDRFSAERPKGSFSTLEIQRTEQGDSAMYLCASSPLGGGRFLIETQYFGPGTRLLVL.

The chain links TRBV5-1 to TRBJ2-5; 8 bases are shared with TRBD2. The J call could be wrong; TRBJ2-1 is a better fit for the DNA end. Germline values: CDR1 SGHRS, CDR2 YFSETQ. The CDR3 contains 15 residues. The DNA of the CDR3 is TGCGCCAGCAGCGACGTAGGACTAGCTTTTACTGAGCAGTTCTTC. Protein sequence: CASSDVGLAFTEQFF.

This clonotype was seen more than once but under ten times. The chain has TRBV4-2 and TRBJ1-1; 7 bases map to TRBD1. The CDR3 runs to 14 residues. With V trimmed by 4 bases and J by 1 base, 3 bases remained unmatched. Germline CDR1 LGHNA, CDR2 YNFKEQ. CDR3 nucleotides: TGTGCCAGCAGCCTCCGGGACAGGAACACTGAAGCTTTCTTT. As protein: CASSLRDRNTEAFF.

The CDR3 is CSVAGTSGVNNEQFF. CDR3 nucleotide sequence: TGCAGCGTTGCCGGGACTAGCGGGGTTAACAATGAGCAGTTCTTC. The chain links TRBV29-1 to TRBJ2-1, with TRBD2 identical over 13 bases. Germline lookup yields CDR1 SQVTM and CDR2 ANQGSEA. The V segment lost 4 bases and the J segment 5 bases; nucleotides outside the gene matches: 5. The CDR3 is 15 amino acids.

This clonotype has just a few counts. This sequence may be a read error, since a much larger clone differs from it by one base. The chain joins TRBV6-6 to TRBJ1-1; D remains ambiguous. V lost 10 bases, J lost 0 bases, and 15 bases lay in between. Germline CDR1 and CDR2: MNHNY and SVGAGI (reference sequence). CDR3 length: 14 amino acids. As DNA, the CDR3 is TGTGCCAACATCGTTTTCGGTATGAACACTGAAGCTTTCTTT. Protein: CANIVFGMNTEAFF.

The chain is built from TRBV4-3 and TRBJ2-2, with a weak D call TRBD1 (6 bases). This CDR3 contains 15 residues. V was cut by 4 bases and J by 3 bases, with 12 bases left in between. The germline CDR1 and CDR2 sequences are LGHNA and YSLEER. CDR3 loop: CASSPQGIYTGELFF. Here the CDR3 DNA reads TGCGCCAGCAGCCCACAGGGAATATACACCGGGGAGCTGTTTTTT.

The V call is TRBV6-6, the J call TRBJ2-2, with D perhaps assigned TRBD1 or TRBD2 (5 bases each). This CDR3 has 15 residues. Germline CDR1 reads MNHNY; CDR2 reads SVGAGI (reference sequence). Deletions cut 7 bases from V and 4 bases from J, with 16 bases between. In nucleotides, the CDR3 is TGTGCCAGCACCCGGGACGTAGGACCCACCGGGGAGCTGTTTTTT. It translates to CASTRDVGPTGELFF.

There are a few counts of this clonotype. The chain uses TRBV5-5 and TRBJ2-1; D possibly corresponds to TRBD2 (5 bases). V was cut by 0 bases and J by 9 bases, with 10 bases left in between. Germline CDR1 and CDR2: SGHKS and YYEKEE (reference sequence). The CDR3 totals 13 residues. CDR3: CASSLGGIGEQFF. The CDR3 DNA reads TGTGCCAGCAGCTTGGGAGGGATCGGTGAGCAGTTCTTC.

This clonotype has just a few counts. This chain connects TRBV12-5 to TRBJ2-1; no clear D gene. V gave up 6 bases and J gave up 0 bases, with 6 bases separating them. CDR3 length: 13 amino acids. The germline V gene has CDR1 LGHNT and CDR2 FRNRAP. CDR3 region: CASGLSSYNEQFF. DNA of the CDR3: TGTGCTAGTGGCTTGAGCTCCTACAATGAGCAGTTCTTC.

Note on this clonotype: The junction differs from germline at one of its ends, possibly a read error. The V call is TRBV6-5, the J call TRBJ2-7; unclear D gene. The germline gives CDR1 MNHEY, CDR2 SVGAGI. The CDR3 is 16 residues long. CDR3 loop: CAGSYSSVQRLYEQYF. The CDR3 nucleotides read TGTGCCGGCAGTTACTCGTCAGTACAGCGCCTTTACGAGCAGTACTTC.

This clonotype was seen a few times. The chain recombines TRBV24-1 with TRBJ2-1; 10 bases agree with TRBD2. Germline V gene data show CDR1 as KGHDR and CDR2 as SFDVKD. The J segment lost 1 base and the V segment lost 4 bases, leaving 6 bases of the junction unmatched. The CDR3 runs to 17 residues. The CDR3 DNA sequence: TGTGCCACCAGTGACGATAGCGGGGGGAGATCCTACAATGAGCAGTTCTTC. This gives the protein CATSDDSGGRSYNEQFF.

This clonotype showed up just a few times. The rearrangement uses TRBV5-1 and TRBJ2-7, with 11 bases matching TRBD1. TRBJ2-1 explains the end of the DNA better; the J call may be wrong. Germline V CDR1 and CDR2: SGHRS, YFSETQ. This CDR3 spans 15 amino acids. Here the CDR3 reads CASSSTGTGGGEQFF. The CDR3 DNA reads TGCGCCAGCAGCTCGACCGGGACAGGGGGTGGTGAGCAGTTCTTC.

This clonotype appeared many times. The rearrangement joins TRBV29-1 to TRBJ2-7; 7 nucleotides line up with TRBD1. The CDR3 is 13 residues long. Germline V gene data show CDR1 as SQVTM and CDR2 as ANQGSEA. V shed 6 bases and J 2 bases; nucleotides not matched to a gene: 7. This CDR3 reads CSVTLTGTYEQYF. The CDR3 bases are TGCAGCGTGACCTTGACAGGGACCTACGAGCAGTACTTC.